This T cell receptor (beta chain) was identified in a study of T cells in Graves' hyperthyroidism and ophthalmopathy (dated by TCRdb to about 2019). In the study overall: Peripheral blood samples were taken at the time of initial diagnosis, prior to any treatment. The roughly 100 discovery patients were randomly divided into training and test sets at a 7:3 ratio. The study also compared thyroid tissue and blood T-cell repertoires from 5 to 7 Graves' hyperthyroidism patients. According to the paper, TCR Vbeta CDR3 sequencing was carried out on approximately 140 peripheral blood samples, which came from about 45 ophthalmopathy, under 80 hyperthyroidism and approximately 17 progressor patients. Prospective prediction of ophthalmopathy was tested in an independent validation cohort of 18 hyperthyroidism patients and around 16 patients who later progressed to ophthalmopathy. A discovery cohort of roughly 100 patients, 43 with Graves' ophthalmopathy and about 58 with stable Graves' hyperthyroidism, was used to find distinguishing TCR V-J signatures. After sampling, hyperthyroidism patients received methimazole starting at 30 mg daily, and ophthalmopathy patients received high-dose intravenous methylprednisolone.

Reading from cysteine to phenylalanine, the CDR3 counts 11 amino acids. The retained sequence is limited to the CDR3, 33 bases, with the frame set at the first base. CDR1 is given as SQVTM and CDR2 as ANQGSEA, both from the germline V gene. The junction carries 3 bases between V and J, which are trimmed by 3 bases and 1 base respectively. TCR beta CDR3 regions were amplified from RNA transcripts. For the first round of RT-PCR on the TCR CDR3, the HTBI primer set was used together with the Qiagen OneStep RT-PCR kit. The libraries were constructed in a second round of multiplex PCR and then size-selected and purified. Libraries were sequenced paired-end with 100 bp reads on an Illumina HiSeq2000. From the authors' description of their analysis: SOAPnuke was used to process the raw data, removing reads that contained adapters or uncalled bases, had a mean Phred below 15, or lacked an exact match to the constant primer or identifier. High-quality paired reads were merged with COPE v1.2.5, and unique nucleotide sequences were defined as clonotypes. Clonotypes were aligned to IMGT TRBV, TRBD and TRBJ reference segments using MiTCR v1.1. Only V-J combinations with frequency above 0.0001, covering 99% to 99.2% of repertoires, were analysed. A TCS score was defined as the ratio of F50 (clonal expansion) to E x V (chaos), with BLOSUM62-based TCRdist applied between CDR3 peptides within each V-J. Welch's t-statistics and random forest reduced roughly 540 V-J features to 13, which were used in a naive Bayes classifier (R e1071). TCRdb handled the public reads itself, with Q25 trimming in fastp and clone calling in MiXCR, and kept productive beta chains. Each CDR3 protein appears once, grouped with its most common genes and DNA. TCRdb's processing, not the study's, gives the V and J calls here. The sample contains around 500,000 distinct CDR3 sequences, 13% to 15% of them found a single time. The ten largest clones add up to 15% to 20% of the sample.

Graves' hyperthyroidism was defined as stable when no progression to ophthalmopathy occurred over 18 months of follow-up. Hyperthyroidism patients were newly diagnosed, had a disease duration of under 2 months, and were aged 18 to 65 years. Patients with uncontrolled infections, other autoimmune diseases, pregnancy or lactation were excluded. Diagnoses relied on clinical symptoms, serum thyroxine and TRAb, thyroid ultrasound and orbital computed tomography. Ficoll-Paque density gradient centrifugation was used to isolate PBMCs from 8.5 to 10 ml of fresh peripheral blood. Trizol reagent was used to extract total RNA, and RNA quality was then checked on an Agilent 2100 Bioanalyzer. Notes on this clonotype: Its cognate antigen has yet to be identified. This may arise from a read error, as a much more abundant clone is one base away.

Here is what the overall study found, with its caveats: A 13 V-J signature model separated ophthalmopathy from stable hyperthyroidism, with 87.88% sensitivity and 81.08% specificity in cross-validation and 80%/75% in testing. No statistical method was used to set the sample size in advance, and investigators knew the group allocation. Blood samples also contained most of the expanded thyroid clonotypes (frequency above 0.001), which suggests that blood repertoires may reflect thyroid immune responses. During validation, the model predicted progression to ophthalmopathy a median of approximately six months ahead of onset, with approximately 71% sensitivity and 72.22% specificity.

Material: blood. This clonotype originated in a woman under 30 with Graves' hyperthyroidism. The chain was built from TRBV29-1 and TRBJ1-1, with the D gene uncertain. The sequenced DNA: TGCAGCGTTGAGGCGAACACTGAAGCTTTCTTT. Its coded protein is CSVEANTEAFF. The full variable domain, with segments outside the CDR3 supplied by the reference TRBV29-1 and TRBJ1-1 proteins, appears as SAVISQKPSRDICQRGTSLTIQCQVDSQVTMMFWYRQQPGQSLTLIATANQGSEATYESGFVIDKFPISRPNLTFSTLTVSNMSPEDSSIYLCSVEANTEAFFGQGTRLTVV.